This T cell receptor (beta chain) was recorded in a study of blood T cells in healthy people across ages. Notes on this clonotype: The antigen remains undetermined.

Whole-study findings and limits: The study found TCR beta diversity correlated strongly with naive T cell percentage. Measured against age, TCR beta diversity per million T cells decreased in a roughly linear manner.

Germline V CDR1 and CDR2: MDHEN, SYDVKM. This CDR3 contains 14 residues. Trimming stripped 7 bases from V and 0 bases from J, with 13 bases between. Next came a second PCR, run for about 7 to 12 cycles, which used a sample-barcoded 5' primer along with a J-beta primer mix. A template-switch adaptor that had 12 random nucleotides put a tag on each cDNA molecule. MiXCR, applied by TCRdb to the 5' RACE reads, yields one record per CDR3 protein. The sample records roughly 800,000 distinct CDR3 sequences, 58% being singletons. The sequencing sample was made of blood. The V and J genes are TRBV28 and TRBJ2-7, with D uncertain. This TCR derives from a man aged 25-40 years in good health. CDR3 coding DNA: TGTGCCAGCACCCGCCCAGGTAGCTCCTACGAGCAGTACTTC. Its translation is CASTRPGSSYEQYF.